This T cell receptor (beta chain) was obtained from a study of shared clonotypes between healthy human individuals. In its sample, this clone was seen once. What it recognizes is unknown. Regarding the study as a whole: An anticipated effect of sequencing depth on clonotype sharing among donors was recognized.

CD45RO-negative CD8 cells positively selected for CCR7 made up the naive population, which excluded terminally differentiated effector memory CD45RA+ cells. The germline V and J ends were trimmed by 5 bases and 2 bases, with 16 bases remaining between them. Germline CDR1 reads MNHNS; CDR2 reads SASEGT. This CDR3 has 15 amino acids. Each PCR replicate from the sorted subsets contained 150 to 200 ng DNA, which is about 31,000 T cell genomes. The table came from immunoSEQ multiplex PCR; TCRdb's copy has only in-frame clones and leaves some out. The profile shows 1.5 million to 2.5 million clones, about 95% of them singletons.

The receptor comes from a man aged 18-30 years in good health. The V gene is TRBV6-1, the J gene TRBJ2-7; D call uncertain. The sample was naive CD8+ T cells sorted from blood. The DNA for the CDR3 is TGTGCCAGCAGTCTTTCAGGAAGCTGGGCCTACGAGCAGTACTTC. Residues: CASSLSGSWAYEQYF.